This TCR beta chain was captured by sequencing in a study of OX40 agonist ivuxolimab in advanced cancers. CDR1 and CDR2 (germline): SGHNT, YENEEA. After removal of 4 bases from V and 4 bases from J, the junction contained 8 bases not matched to a gene. This CDR3 comprises 15 residues. Profiling relied on immunoSEQ multiplex PCR, and the TCRdb table lists in-frame clones only, not all of them. This table holds 14,000 or so clones, approximately 80% found once. The V and J genes are TRBV11-3 and TRBJ2-3, with TRBD2 matching 7 bases. Specimen: CD4+ or CD8+ T cells sorted from blood, collected in a trial of the OX40 agonist ivuxolimab. This sequence was found in an adult with an advanced solid tumor such as melanoma, head and neck, liver or kidney cancer. The CDR3: CASSSQGGSSDTQYF. CDR3 DNA: TGTGCCAGCAGCTCCCAGGGCGGGAGCTCAGATACGCAGTATTTT.